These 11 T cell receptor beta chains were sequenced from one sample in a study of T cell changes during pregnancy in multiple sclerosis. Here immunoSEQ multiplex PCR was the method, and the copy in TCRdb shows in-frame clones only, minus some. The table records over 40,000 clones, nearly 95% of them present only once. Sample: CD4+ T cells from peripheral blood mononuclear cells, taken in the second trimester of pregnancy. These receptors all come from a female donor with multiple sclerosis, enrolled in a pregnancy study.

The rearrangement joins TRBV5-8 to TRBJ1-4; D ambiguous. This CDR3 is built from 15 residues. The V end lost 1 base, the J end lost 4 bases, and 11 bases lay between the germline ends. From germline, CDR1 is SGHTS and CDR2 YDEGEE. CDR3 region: CASSLQGSYNEKLFF. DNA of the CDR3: TGTGCCAGCAGCTTGCAAGGGAGCTATAATGAAAAACTGTTTTTT.

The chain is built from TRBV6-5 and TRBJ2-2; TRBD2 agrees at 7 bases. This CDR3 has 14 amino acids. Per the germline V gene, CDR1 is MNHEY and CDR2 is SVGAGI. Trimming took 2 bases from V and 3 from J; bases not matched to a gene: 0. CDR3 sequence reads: CASSYGGDTGELFF. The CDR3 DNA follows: TGTGCCAGCAGTTACGGGGGGGACACCGGGGAGCTGTTTTTT.

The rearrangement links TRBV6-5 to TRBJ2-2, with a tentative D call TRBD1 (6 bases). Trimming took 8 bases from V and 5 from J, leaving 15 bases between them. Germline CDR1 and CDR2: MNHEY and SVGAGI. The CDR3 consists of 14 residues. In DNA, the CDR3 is TGTGCCAGCGTAGAAACCCAGGGGACCGGGGAGCTGTTTTTT. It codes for CASVETQGTGELFF.

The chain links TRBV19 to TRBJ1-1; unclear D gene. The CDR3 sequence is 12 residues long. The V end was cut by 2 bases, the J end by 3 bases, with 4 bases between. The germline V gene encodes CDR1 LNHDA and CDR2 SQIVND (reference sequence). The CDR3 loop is CASSIRDTEAFF. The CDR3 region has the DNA TGTGCCAGTAGTATACGGGACACTGAAGCTTTCTTT.

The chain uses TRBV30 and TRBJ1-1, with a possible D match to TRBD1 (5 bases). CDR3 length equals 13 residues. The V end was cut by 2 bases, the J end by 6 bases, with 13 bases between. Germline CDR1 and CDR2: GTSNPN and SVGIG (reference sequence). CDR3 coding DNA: TGTGCCTGGAGTAAGCCGGGACTCTCTGAAGCTTTCTTT. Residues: CAWSKPGLSEAFF.

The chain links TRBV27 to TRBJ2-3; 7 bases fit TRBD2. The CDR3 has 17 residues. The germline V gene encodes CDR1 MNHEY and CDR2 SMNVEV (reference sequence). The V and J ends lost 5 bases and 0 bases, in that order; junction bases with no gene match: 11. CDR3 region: CASSRASGIPSTDTQYF. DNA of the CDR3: TGTGCCAGCAGTAGGGCTAGCGGAATCCCTAGCACAGATACGCAGTATTTT.

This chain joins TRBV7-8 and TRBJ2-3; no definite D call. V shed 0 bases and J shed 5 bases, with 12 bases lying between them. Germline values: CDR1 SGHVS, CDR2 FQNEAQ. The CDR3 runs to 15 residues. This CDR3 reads CASSLARRYGDTQYF. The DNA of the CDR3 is TGTGCCAGCAGCTTAGCGCGCCGTTACGGAGATACGCAGTATTTT.

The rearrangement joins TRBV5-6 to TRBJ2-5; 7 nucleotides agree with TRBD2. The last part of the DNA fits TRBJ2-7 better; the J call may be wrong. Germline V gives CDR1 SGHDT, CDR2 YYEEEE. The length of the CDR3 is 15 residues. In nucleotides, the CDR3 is TGTGCCAGCAGCTTGGGGACTAGTGAAGCCTACGAGCAGTACTTC. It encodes CASSLGTSEAYEQYF.

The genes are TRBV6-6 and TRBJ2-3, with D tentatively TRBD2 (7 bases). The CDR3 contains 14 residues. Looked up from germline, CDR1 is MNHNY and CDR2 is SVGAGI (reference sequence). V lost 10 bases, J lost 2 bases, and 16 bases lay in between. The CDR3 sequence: CATTRRGATDTQYF. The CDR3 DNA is TGTGCCACGACCCGACGGGGGGCCACAGATACGCAGTATTTT.

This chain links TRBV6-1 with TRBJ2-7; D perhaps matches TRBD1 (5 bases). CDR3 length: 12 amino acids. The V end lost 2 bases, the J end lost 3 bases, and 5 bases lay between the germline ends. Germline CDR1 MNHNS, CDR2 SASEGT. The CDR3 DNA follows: TGTGCCAGCAGTGAAAGGGGCTACGAGCAGTACTTC. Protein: CASSERGYEQYF.

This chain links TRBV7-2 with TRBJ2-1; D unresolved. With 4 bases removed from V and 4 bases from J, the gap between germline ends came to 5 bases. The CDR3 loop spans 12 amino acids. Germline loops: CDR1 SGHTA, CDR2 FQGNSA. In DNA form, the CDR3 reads TGTGCCAGCAGCTACTCATACAATGAGCAGTTCTTC. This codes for CASSYSYNEQFF.